Shown below are 29 T cell receptor beta chains from a single sample sequenced in a study of Ad26.COV2.S vaccination and SARS-CoV-2 variants (dated by TCRdb to the early 2020s). The treatment or condition label of this sample denotes: roughly 18 received Ad26.COV2.S at low or high dose, single or two shots; about 5 received placebo; per-sample allocation not given. Repertoires of vaccine and placebo recipients were sequenced from samples collected on day 63 after the first injection. Preparation of the library involved the immunoSEQ multiplex PCR assay. The table was pulled from immuneACCESS by TCRdb, which kept in-frame rearrangements only. Such tables lose some clones; where checked, under half of the loss comes from unresolved V genes, and the rest has no known cause. The sample table lists under 500,000 clones, 92% of them with a count of one. About 1.7% of the sample belongs to the ten largest clones.

The source material was peripheral blood, sampled in a trial of Ad26.COV2.S vaccine versus placebo. The receptor set was obtained from a person between 18 and 59 years old who received the Ad26.COV2.S COVID-19 vaccine or a placebo.

This sequence joins TRBV5-8 and TRBJ2-1; D gene uncertain. Trimming stripped 1 base from V and 0 bases from J, with 14 bases between. The CDR3 is 17 residues long. Germline V CDR1 and CDR2: SGHTS, YDEGEE. For the CDR3, the DNA is TGTGCCAGCAGCTTGCTTCTAACGGTAGTCTCCTACAATGAGCAGTTCTTC. This codes for CASSLLLTVVSYNEQFF.

The chain combines TRBV7-8 with TRBJ2-1, with unresolved D. Germline V CDR1 and CDR2: SGHVS, FQNEAQ. The V gene lost 4 bases and the J gene lost 2 bases, with 15 bases spanning the gap. The CDR3 runs 16 residues. CDR3 nucleotides: TGTGCCAGCAGCTCCCACGAAGAGGATCCCTACAATGAGCAGTTCTTC. It yields the protein CASSSHEEDPYNEQFF.

The chain links TRBV18 to TRBJ1-1, with a tentative D call TRBD1 (6 bases). Germline loops: CDR1 KGHSH, CDR2 LQKENI. Trimming removed 4 bases at V and 1 base at J, with 13 bases between. The CDR3 spans 15 residues. The CDR3 DNA follows: TGTGCCAGCTCACTTGGACAGACATCGAACACTGAAGCTTTCTTT. Residues: CASSLGQTSNTEAFF.

The chain carries TRBV12-3 or TRBV12-4 and TRBJ2-5; no clear D gene. The germline V and J ends were trimmed by 8 bases and 6 bases, with 16 bases remaining between them. CDR3 size: 13 residues. The CDR3 nucleotides are TGTGCCAGCTTTTCTCTCGCTTCGAAGACCCAGTACTTC. It yields the protein CASFSLASKTQYF.

This chain joins TRBV19 and TRBJ1-1; perhaps TRBD1 as D (5 bases). CDR3 length: 14 residues. The V gene's germline CDR1 is LNHDA and CDR2 SQIVND (reference sequence). The V and J ends lost 7 bases and 5 bases respectively, with 17 bases between them. This CDR3 reads CASTISGGWTEAFF. Here the CDR3 DNA reads TGTGCCAGTACCATCAGTGGGGGTTGGACTGAAGCTTTCTTT.

The sample holds one count of this clone. The V and J genes are TRBV5-1 and TRBJ1-6, with TRBD1 matching 7 bases. The CDR3 loop spans 15 amino acids. V was clipped by 3 bases and J by 7 bases; unmatched bases: 7. In germline, CDR1 is SGHRS, CDR2 YFSETQ. CDR3 region: CASSSPGQMNSPLHF. CDR3 DNA: TGCGCCAGCAGCTCTCCGGGACAGATGAATTCACCCCTCCACTTT.

This clone appeared a single time. The J gene is TRBJ1-4, the V gene TRBV19, with TRBD1 as a possible D gene (6 bases). V dropped 1 base and J dropped 8 bases, with 14 bases sitting between them. This CDR3 is built from 15 residues. CDR1 and CDR2 (germline): LNHDA, SQIVND (reference sequence). The CDR3 region has the DNA TGTGCCAGTAGTATAGTCGGGGGGCTCTACGAAAAACTGTTTTTT. Translating it yields CASSIVGGLYEKLFF.

The genes are TRBV3-1 (or the pseudogene TRBV3-2) and TRBJ2-3, with D perhaps TRBD2 (5 bases). V was trimmed by 0 bases and J by 14 bases, leaving 15 bases between them. The CDR3 is 13 residues long. Germline CDR1 reads LGHDT; CDR2 reads YNNKEL (reference sequence). This chain's CDR3 is CASSQDRQLVRYF. The DNA for the CDR3 is TGTGCCAGCAGCCAAGATCGGCAACTAGTTCGGTATTTT.

The chain carries TRBV4-1 and TRBJ2-7; D is unclear. The V gene lost 1 base and the J gene lost 0 bases, with 7 bases spanning the gap. This CDR3 contains 14 residues. Germline V gives CDR1 MGHRA, CDR2 YSYEKL. Here the CDR3 reads CASSQGASSYEQYF. CDR3 DNA: TGCGCCAGCAGCCAAGGGGCAAGCTCCTACGAGCAGTACTTC.

The chain carries TRBV5-1 and TRBJ2-6; weak D call: TRBD1 (5 bases). Between the trimmed V and J ends, which lost 1 base and 0 bases, there was a span of 8 bases. The length of the CDR3 is 16 residues. Looked up from germline, CDR1 is SGHRS and CDR2 is YFSETQ. The CDR3 nucleotides are TGCGCCAGCAGCTTGACGACAGTCTCTGGGGCCAACGTCCTGACTTTC. As protein: CASSLTTVSGANVLTF.

This clone was observed a single time. V and J are TRBV6-2 or TRBV6-3 and TRBJ2-3; 8 bases are a match to TRBD2. This CDR3 comprises 15 residues. Germline assignment: CDR1 MNHEY and CDR2 SVGEGT. V was pared by 1 base and J by 5 bases, with 5 bases of the junction left unmatched. CDR3 sequence: CASSYYGGGQDTQYF. The DNA of the CDR3 is TGTGCCAGCAGTTACTACGGGGGGGGCCAAGATACGCAGTATTTT.

This clone occurred once. The rearrangement joins TRBV5-1 to TRBJ2-5, with 9 bases fitting TRBD1. The CDR3 is made up of 15 amino acids. Germline lookup yields CDR1 SGHRS and CDR2 YFSETQ. V lost 4 bases, J lost 3 bases, and 7 bases stayed unmatched. Here the CDR3 reads CASSVAGQGKETQYF. In DNA, the CDR3 is TGCGCCAGCAGCGTGGCGGGACAGGGAAAAGAGACCCAGTACTTC.

The chain joins TRBV5-4 to TRBJ2-2; a possible D gene is TRBD1 (6 bases). Germline lookup yields CDR1 SGHNT and CDR2 YYREEE (reference sequence). This CDR3 region has 12 residues. V lost 0 bases to trimming and J lost 14 bases, with 11 bases between them. The CDR3 loop is CASSLGQGYLFF. The CDR3 bases are TGTGCCAGCAGCTTGGGGCAGGGGTATCTGTTTTTT.

V usage is TRBV6-6 and J usage is TRBJ2-5; TRBD2 matches 13 bases. Losses at the gene ends were 6 bases for V and 0 bases for J; bases not matched to a gene: 4. Looked up from germline, CDR1 is MNHNY and CDR2 is SVGAGI (reference sequence). The CDR3 has 16 residues. The DNA for the CDR3 is TGTGCCAGCAGCCTCGGGACTAGCGGGAACCAAGAGACCCAGTACTTC. Translating gives CASSLGTSGNQETQYF.

The CDR3 bases are TGTGCCAGCAGCTTGGGGGGCGCGGATGAGCAGTTCTTC. Protein product: CASSLGGADEQFF. The genes are TRBV7-2 and TRBJ2-1; the D call may be TRBD1 or TRBD2 (6 bases each). The length of the CDR3 is 13 residues. Germline V gives CDR1 SGHTA, CDR2 FQGNSA. V lost 3 bases and J 8 bases, leaving 11 bases between the germline ends.

The CDR3 loop is CASRRQGGYEQYF. The CDR3 DNA reads as TGTGCCAGCAGGAGACAGGGCGGCTACGAGCAGTACTTC. The chain recombines TRBV6-5 with TRBJ2-7; TRBD1 matches at 7 bases. Looked up from germline, CDR1 is MNHEY and CDR2 is SVGAGI. J was trimmed by 3 bases and V by 6 bases; bases with no gene match: 5. The CDR3 spans 13 residues.

This chain joins TRBV11-2 and TRBJ1-1; possible D gene TRBD1, 5 bases. The CDR3 covers 14 residues. Trimming shortened V by 1 base and J by 4 bases, and 10 bases separated the two germline ends. Germline V gene sequence: CDR1 SGHAT, CDR2 FQNNGV. This chain's CDR3 is CASSLAPGRTEAFF. CDR3 bases: TGTGCCAGCAGCTTAGCCCCAGGGCGCACTGAAGCTTTCTTT.

This chain links TRBV9 with TRBJ1-2; D remains unclear. The CDR3 is 12 residues long. V lost 3 bases and J 7 bases, leaving 10 bases between the germline ends. Germline CDR1 and CDR2: SGDLS and YYNGEE. CDR3 nucleotides: TGTGCCAGCAGCGACGGGCAGAGTGGCTACACCTTC. This gives the protein CASSDGQSGYTF.

The J gene is TRBJ1-5, the V gene TRBV10-3, with 7 nucleotides matching TRBD1. The CDR3 sequence is 13 residues long. From germline, CDR1 is ENHRY and CDR2 SYGVKD. With V trimmed by 6 bases and J by 3 bases, 2 bases remained unmatched. CDR3 in amino acids: CAISGQANQPQHF. The CDR3 DNA reads TGTGCCATCAGCGGACAGGCCAATCAGCCCCAGCATTTT.

This sequence joins TRBV2 and TRBJ2-7; 8 nucleotides match TRBD1. CDR1 and CDR2 from the germline V gene are SNHLY and FYNNEI. The CDR3 loop spans 13 amino acids. Trimming took 6 bases from V and 3 from J; bases not matched to a gene: 4. The CDR3 reads CASRPGQVYEQYF. The DNA for the CDR3 is TGTGCCAGCAGGCCGGGACAGGTCTACGAGCAGTACTTC.

The chain joins TRBV27 to TRBJ2-7, with 12 bases matching TRBD2. V lost 4 bases to trimming and J lost 3 bases; unmatched junction nucleotides: 4. The CDR3 has 15 residues. Germline V CDR1 and CDR2: MNHEY, SMNVEV (reference sequence). DNA of the CDR3: TGTGCCAGCAGTTCTGCGACTAGCGGGGGCTACGAGCAGTACTTC. Translated: CASSSATSGGYEQYF.

The chain recombines TRBV7-6 with TRBJ1-3; D is unclear. The CDR3 is 18 amino acids. The germline V gene encodes CDR1 SGHVS and CDR2 FNYEAQ. V lost 0 bases and J 0 bases, leaving 15 bases between the germline ends. CDR3 bases: TGTGCCAGCAGCTTAGCTCCGCCGAGACGGACCTCTGGAAACACCATATATTTT. Translated: CASSLAPPRRTSGNTIYF.

For this clone: At one boundary the junction diverges from the germline segment, which might be a read error. The rearrangement joins TRBV29-1 to TRBJ1-1, with D uncertain. The CDR3 contains 11 residues. CDR1 is SQVTM, CDR2 ANQGSEA, per germline. The CDR3 region is CSVEENTEAFF. The CDR3 DNA sequence: TGCAGCGTCGAAGAAAACACTGAAGCTTTCTTT.

The chain has TRBV5-4 and TRBJ2-2, with D tentatively TRBD1 (6 bases). Germline V CDR1 and CDR2: SGHNT, YYREEE (reference sequence). The CDR3 totals 17 residues. Trimming pared 1 base from V and 3 bases from J, leaving 16 bases between. This CDR3 reads CASSLTGLGVDTGELFF. CDR3 DNA sequence: TGTGCCAGCAGCTTGACAGGGCTTGGGGTGGACACCGGGGAGCTGTTTTTT.

The chain couples TRBV28 to TRBJ1-5; possible D gene TRBD1, 6 bases. CDR3 length: 16 amino acids. The germline gives CDR1 MDHEN, CDR2 SYDVKM. The V end was cut by 2 bases, the J end by 1 base, with 12 bases between. The CDR3 sequence is CASSLDPGGSNQPQHF. Written as DNA, the CDR3 is TGTGCCAGCAGTTTAGATCCCGGGGGCAGCAATCAGCCCCAGCATTTT.

This chain links TRBV7-9 with TRBJ1-1; 12 nucleotides align to TRBD1. Germline-derived CDR1 and CDR2 are SEHNR and FQNEAQ (reference sequence). V lost 3 bases to trimming and J lost 1 base; unmatched junction nucleotides: 9. The CDR3 is 18 residues long. CDR3 sequence reads: CASSLGLPGQGANTEAFF. For the CDR3, the DNA is TGTGCCAGCAGCTTGGGACTCCCGGGACAGGGGGCGAACACTGAAGCTTTCTTT.

This clone was found once. The chain combines TRBV4-2 with TRBJ2-3; TRBD2 matches 7 bases. The CDR3 contains 15 residues. Germline values: CDR1 LGHNA, CDR2 YNFKEQ. Trimming cost V 6 bases and J 0 bases; bases outside gene matches: 6. CDR3 coding DNA: TGTGCCAGCAGTCGGAACGGGGGGAGCACAGATACGCAGTATTTT. Translation: CASSRNGGSTDTQYF.

On this clone itself: At the DNA level, this CDR3 is encoded by other sequences in the same sample as well. The V and J genes are TRBV5-1 and TRBJ2-7, with D uncertain. Between the trimmed V and J ends, which lost 3 bases and 4 bases, there was a span of 14 bases. Per the germline V gene, CDR1 is SGHRS and CDR2 is YFSETQ. There are 14 residues in the CDR3. CDR3 in amino acids: CASSSGTGGYEQYF. CDR3 nucleotide sequence: TGCGCCAGCAGCTCCGGTACGGGTGGGTACGAGCAGTACTTC.

The chain carries TRBV29-1 and TRBJ1-1; 7 bases are a match to TRBD1. CDR3 length equals 13 residues. The V gene end was trimmed by 6 bases and the J gene end by 2 bases; junction bases not matched to a gene: 6. The germline CDR1 and CDR2 sequences are SQVTM and ANQGSEA. The CDR3 region is CSVRGQTNTEAFF. Written as DNA, the CDR3 is TGCAGCGTGAGGGGGCAGACCAACACTGAAGCTTTCTTT.